The sequence of this TCR beta chain was determined in a study of identical twins. The CDR3 is made up of 13 amino acids. Germline V gene data show CDR1 as SQVTM and CDR2 as ANQGSEA. Trimming stripped 4 bases from V and 0 bases from J, with 9 bases between. General observations from the study: Without tracking the same donors, conclusions rested on cross-sectional statistical analysis.

On this clonotype itself: Its specificity is not known.

TCRdb independently ran MiXCR on the 5' RACE reads; one entry per CDR3 protein. The sample records some 500,000 distinct CDR3 sequences, 14% being singletons. These data were also filed under a second study, of yellow fever vaccine responses in identical twins. That paper adds: Twins' T cell vaccine responses reportedly looked partly convergent, partly personalized.

Specimen: CD4+ T cells sorted from blood. The sequence was collected from a woman younger than 30 in good health. V and J are TRBV29-1 and TRBJ1-1; D is unclear. The CDR3 region is CSVAELLNTEAFF. The CDR3 DNA sequence: TGCAGCGTTGCGGAACTCTTGAACACTGAAGCTTTCTTT.